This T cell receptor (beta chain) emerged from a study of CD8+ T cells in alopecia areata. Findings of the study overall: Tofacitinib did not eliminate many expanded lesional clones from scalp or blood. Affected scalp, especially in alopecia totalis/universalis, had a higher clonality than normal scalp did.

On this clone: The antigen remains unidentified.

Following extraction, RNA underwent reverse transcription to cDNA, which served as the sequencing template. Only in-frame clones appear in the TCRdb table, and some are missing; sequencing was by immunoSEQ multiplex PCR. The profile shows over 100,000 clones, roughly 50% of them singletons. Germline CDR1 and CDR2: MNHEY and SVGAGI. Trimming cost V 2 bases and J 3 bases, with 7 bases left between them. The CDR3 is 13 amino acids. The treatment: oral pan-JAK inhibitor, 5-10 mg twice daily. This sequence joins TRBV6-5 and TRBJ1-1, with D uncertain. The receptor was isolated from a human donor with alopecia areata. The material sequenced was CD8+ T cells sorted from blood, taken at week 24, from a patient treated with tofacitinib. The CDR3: CASSYNGDTEAFF. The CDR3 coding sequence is TGTGCCAGCAGTTACAATGGGGACACTGAAGCTTTCTTT.